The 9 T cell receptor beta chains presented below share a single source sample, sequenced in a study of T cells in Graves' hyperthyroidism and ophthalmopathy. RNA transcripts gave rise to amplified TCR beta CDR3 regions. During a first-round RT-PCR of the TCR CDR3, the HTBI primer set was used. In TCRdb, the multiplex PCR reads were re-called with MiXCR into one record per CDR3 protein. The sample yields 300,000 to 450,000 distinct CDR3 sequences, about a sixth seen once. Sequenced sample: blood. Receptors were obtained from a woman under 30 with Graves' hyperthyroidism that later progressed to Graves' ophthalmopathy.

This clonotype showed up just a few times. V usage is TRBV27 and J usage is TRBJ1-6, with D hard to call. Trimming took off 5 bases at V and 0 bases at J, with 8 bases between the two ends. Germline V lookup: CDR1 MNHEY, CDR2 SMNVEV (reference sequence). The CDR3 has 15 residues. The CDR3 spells CASSPESSYNSPLHF. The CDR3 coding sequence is TGTGCCAGCAGTCCGGAAAGCTCCTATAATTCACCCCTCCACTTT.

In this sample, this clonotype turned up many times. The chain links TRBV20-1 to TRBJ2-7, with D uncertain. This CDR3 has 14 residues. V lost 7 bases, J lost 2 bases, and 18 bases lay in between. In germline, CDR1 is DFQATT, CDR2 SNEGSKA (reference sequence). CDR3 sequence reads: CSVLEKGHTYEQYF. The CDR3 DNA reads TGCAGTGTTCTAGAGAAAGGCCACACCTACGAGCAGTACTTC.

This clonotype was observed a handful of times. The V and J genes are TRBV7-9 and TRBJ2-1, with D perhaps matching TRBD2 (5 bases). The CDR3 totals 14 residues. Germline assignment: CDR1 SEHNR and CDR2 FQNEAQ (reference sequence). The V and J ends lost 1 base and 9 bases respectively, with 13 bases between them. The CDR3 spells CASSLEGLNREQFF. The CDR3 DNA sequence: TGTGCCAGCAGCTTAGAAGGACTCAACCGTGAGCAGTTCTTC. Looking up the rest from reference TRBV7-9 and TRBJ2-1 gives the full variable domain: DTGVSQNPRHKITKRGQNVTFRCDPISEHNRLYWYRQTLGQGPEFLTYFQNEAQLEKSRLLSDRFSAERPKGSFSTLEIQRTEQGDSAMYLCASSLEGLNREQFFGPGTRLTVL.

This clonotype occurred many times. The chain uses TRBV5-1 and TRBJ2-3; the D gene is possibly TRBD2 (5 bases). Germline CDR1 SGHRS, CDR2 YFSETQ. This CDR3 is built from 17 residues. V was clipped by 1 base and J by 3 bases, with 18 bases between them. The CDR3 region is CASSLIRVGGRTDTQYF. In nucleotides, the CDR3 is TGCGCCAGCAGCTTGATCCGGGTCGGAGGTAGGACAGATACGCAGTATTTT.

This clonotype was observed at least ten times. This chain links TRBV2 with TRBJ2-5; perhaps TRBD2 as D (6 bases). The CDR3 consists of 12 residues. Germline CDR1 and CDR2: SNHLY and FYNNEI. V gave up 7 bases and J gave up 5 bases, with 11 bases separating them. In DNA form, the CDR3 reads TGTGCCAGCATCGGGGGAATGGAGACCCAGTACTTC. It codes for CASIGGMETQYF.

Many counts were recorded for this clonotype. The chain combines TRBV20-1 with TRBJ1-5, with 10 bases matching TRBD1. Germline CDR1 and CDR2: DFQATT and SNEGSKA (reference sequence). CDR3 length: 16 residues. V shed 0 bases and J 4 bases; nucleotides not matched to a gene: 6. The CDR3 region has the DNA TGCAGTGCTAGAGATTGGGGACAGGGGTTAAATCAGCCCCAGCATTTT. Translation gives CSARDWGQGLNQPQHF.

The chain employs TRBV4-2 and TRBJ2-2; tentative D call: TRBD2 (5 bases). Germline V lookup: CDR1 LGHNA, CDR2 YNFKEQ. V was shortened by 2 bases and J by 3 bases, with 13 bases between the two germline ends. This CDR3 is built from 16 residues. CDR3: CASSQRRRADTGELFF. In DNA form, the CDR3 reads TGTGCCAGCAGCCAACGACGGCGGGCGGACACCGGGGAGCTGTTTTTT.

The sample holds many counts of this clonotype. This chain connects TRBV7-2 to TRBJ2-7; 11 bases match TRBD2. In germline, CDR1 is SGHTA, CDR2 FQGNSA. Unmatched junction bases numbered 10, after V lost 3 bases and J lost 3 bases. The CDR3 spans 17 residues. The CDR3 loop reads CASSFGWVSGRVYEQYF. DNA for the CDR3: TGTGCCAGCAGCTTTGGCTGGGTTAGCGGGAGGGTCTACGAGCAGTACTTC.

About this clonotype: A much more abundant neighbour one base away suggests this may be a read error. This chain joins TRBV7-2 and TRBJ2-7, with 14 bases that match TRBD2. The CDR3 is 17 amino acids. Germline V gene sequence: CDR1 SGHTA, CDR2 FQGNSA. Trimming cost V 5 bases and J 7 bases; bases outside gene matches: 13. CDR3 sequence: CASSARLAGGPRNEQYF. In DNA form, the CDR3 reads TGTGCCAGCAGCGCCCGACTAGCGGGAGGGCCTCGTAATGAGCAGTACTTC.